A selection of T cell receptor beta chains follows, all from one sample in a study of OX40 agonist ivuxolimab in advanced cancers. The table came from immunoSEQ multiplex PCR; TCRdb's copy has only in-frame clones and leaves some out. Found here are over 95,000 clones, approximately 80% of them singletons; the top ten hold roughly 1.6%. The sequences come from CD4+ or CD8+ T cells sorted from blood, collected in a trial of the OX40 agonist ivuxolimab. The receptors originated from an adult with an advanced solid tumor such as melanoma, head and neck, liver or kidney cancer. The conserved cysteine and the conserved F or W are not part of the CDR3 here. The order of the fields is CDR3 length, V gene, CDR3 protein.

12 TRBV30 AWSVDVLNSPLH
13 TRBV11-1 ASSLVAGRSTEAF
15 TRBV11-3 ASSPGLEARNTGELF
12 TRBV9 ASSVAGIPYEQY
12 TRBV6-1 ASRLGQGKTEAF
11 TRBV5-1 ASSPYNTDTQY
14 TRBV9 ASSVVTGGLGGELF
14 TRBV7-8 ASSLRPTGTKETQY
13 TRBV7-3 ASSLFGGAQETRY
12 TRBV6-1 ASSRQGGGTEAF
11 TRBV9 ASSSGTGWGNA
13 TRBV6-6 ASSRNVDLTGELF
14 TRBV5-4 ASSSDRGSSGNTIY
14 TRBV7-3 ASSVGPGQGAYEQY
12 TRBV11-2 ASSSPGLAAEQY
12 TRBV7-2 ASSPRQQGSPLH
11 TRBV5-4 ASSSGSNYGYT
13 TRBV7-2 ASSSLAGPRKGQY
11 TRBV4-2 ASSQAQGNEQF
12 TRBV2 ASSDQGRFYEQY
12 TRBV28 ASSLGGSSYEQY
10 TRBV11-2 ASSSGGYEQY
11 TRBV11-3 ASSLTLGSEQF
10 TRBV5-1 ASSFPGHEAF
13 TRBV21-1 ASSKGAGRGYGYT
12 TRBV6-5 ASSIQGFTDTQY
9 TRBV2 ASSYQLPQH
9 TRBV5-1 ASEGNSPLH
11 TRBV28 ARSQGTAQPQH
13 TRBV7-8 ASSLEGTGVYEQY
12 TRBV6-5 ASSYSTGTYEQY
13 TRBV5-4 ASSLQGSGANVLT
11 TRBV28 ASSRDGGAEAF
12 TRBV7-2 ASSLWAETDTQY
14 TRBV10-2 ASSEWIDSQNQPQH
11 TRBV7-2 ASSFWQNTEAF
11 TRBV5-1 ASSLGQGDTQY
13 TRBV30 AWSKGRGKSYGYT
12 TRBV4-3 ASSQVGCLGGYT
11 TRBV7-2 ASRSGSYNEQF
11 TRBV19 ASSLGRGLEAF
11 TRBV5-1 ASSNDRVGGYT
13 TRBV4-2 ASSQDGSGDQPQH
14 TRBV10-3 AISPSRPSLNTEAF
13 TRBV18 ASSPPAGGMETQY
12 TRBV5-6 ASSLDPVGKTQY
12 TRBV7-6 ASSLNPIDNEQF
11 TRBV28 ASSPPSTETQY
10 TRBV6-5 ASSTYNQPQH